Given below is one TCR beta chain in context. This clone was seen only a few times. Its antigen remains undetermined. No per-base quality is available; no much larger clone lies one base away. Using the immunoSEQ TRB Survey service, rearranged CDR3 beta regions were amplified from genomic DNA with multiplex V and J primers. Survey-level sequencing depth of up to 500,000 reads per sample was used to keep depth equal across samples. Libraries were purified and pooled, and sequencing was performed on Illumina technology. The original pipeline was this. Productive clonality, sample overlap, pairwise scatters, CDR3 beta length, V/D/J gene usage and productiveness were assessed with immunoSEQ online tools. Calculated diversity was the number of unique rearrangements divided by total templates times 100; Shannon and Simpson indices were also computed. For principal component analysis, Z-score normalized data were analyzed with the R prcomp function and the ggbiplot package. Morisita's index was used to quantify blood-rectal clonal overlap within each subject. Not all clones reach the TCRdb copy of this immuneACCESS table, which keeps in-frame sequences only. Checked studies attribute under half of the gap to unresolved V genes and leave the rest unexplained. V, J and clone size were drawn from that table, and D and trimming were deduced from the DNA. Present in this sample are under 50,000 clones, about four fifths of which were seen just once. Of the sample, about 4% is held by the ten largest clones.

These data originate in a study of pediatric ulcerative colitis (dated by TCRdb to between 2018 and 2020). In the study overall: Pancolitis was present in over 5 ulcerative colitis patients and left-sided colitis in two, and histology consistent with ulcerative colitis was found in all of these patients. Nine or ten newly diagnosed, treatment-naive pediatric ulcerative colitis patients and a few non-IBD control children each provided paired blood and rectal samples. By Pediatric Ulcerative Colitis Activity Index, mild disease was classified in a couple of patients, moderate disease in several and acute severe colitis in three. Overall study results and their limits: Significantly higher autologous blood-rectal clonal overlap was found in ulcerative colitis patients than in controls, which suggested increased T cell trafficking to inflamed tissue. Only a handful of individuals were included in the healthy control group, which was small. Two rectal CDR3 clonotypes were present in all ulcerative colitis patients and in none of the controls. A couple of patients' blood samples yielded substantially fewer templates for technical reasons and were excluded from blood-rectal overlap analysis. Repertoires were derived from total lymphocyte DNA, so rare subsets such as regulatory T cells may have patterns not reflected. Features of the rectal repertoire distinguished controls, mild-moderate colitis patients and acute severe colitis patients, and in acute severe colitis, rectal diversity was reduced because of clonal expansions. Blood-derived T cells may have been included in the rectal pinch biopsies, particularly in patients with overt colitis.

V and J are truncated by 7 bases and 0 bases respectively, leaving an intervening sequence of 12 bases. The CDR1 and CDR2 encoded by the germline V gene are SNHLY and FYNNEI. The CDR3, from cysteine to phenylalanine, totals 15 residues. The read is trimmed to its CDR3 DNA, 45 bases read in frame from base 1. During colonoscopy, one to two pinch biopsies were obtained from the rectum for research. Before the diagnostic colonoscopy, none of the ulcerative colitis patients had been given immunosuppressive medication. Before DNA was isolated, the rectal biopsies underwent proteinase K digestion. The Wizard kit (Promega) was used to extract genomic DNA from the blood and intestinal samples.

The receptor was isolated from a girl aged 5-17 years with moderate ulcerative colitis. Recombination linked TRBV2 to TRBJ1-4, with the D gene call left open. Sequences were obtained from gut tissue. The nucleotide sequence is given as TGTGCCAGCACTCGCCTGGCGGCAACTAATGAAAAACTGTTTTTT. Its translation reads: CASTRLAATNEKLFF.